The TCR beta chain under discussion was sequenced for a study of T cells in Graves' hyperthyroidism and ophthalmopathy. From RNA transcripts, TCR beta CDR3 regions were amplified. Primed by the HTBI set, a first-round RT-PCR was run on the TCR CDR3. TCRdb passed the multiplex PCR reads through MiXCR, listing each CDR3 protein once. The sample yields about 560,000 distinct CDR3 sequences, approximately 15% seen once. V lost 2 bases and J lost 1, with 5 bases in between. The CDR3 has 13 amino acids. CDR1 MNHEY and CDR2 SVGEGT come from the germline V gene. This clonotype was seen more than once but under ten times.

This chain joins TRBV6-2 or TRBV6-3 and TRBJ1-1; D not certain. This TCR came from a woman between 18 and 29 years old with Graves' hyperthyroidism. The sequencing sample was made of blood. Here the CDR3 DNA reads TGTGCCAGCAGTTACGAACCGAACACTGAAGCTTTCTTT. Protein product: CASSYEPNTEAFF.